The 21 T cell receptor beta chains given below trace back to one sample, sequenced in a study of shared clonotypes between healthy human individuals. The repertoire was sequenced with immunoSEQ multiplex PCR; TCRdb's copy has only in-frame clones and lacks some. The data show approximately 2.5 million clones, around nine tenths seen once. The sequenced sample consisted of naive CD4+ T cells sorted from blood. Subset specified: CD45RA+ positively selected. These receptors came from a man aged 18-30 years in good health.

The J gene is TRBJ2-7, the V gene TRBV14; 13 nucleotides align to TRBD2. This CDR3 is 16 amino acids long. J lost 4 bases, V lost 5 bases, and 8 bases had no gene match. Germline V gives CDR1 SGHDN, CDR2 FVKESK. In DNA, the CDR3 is TGTGCCAGCAGCACAGGACTAGCGGGAGCGGGATACGAGCAGTACTTC. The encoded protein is CASSTGLAGAGYEQYF.

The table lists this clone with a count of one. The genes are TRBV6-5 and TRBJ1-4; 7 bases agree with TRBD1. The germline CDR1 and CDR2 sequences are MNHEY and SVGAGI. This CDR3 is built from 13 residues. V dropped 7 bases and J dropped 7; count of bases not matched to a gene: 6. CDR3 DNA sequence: TGTGCCAGCAATACAGGGGTTGGTGAAAAACTGTTTTTT. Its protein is CASNTGVGEKLFF.

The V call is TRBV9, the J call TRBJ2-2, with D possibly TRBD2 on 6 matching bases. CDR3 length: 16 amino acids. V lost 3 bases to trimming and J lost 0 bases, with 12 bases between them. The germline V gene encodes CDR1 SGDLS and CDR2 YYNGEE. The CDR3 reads CASSGAGTSNTGELFF. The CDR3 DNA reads TGTGCCAGCAGCGGCGCCGGGACTTCGAACACCGGGGAGCTGTTTTTT.

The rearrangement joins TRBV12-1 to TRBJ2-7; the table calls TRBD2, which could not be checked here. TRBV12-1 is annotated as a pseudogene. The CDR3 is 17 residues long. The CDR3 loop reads CASSAAPRSPTNHEQYF. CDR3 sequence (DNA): TGTGCCAGCAGCGCTGCCCCTCGGTCACCTACCAACCACGAGCAGTACTTC.

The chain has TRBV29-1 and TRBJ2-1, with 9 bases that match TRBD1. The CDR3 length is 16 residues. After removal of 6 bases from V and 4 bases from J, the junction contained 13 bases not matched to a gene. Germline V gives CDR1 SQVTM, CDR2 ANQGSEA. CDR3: CSVPGTGFFGYNEQFF. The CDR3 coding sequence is TGCAGCGTGCCCGGGACAGGGTTCTTCGGGTACAATGAGCAGTTCTTC.

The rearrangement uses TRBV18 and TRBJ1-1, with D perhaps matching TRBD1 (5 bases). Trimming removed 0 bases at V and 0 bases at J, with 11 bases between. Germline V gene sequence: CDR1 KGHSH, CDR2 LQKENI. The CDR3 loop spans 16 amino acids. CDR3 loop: CASSPPRTTMNTEAFF. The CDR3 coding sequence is TGTGCCAGCTCACCACCCAGGACAACTATGAACACTGAAGCTTTCTTT.

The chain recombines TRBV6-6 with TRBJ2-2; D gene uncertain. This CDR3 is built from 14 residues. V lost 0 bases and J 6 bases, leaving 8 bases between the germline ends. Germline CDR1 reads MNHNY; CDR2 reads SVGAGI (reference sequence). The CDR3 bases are TGTGCCAGCAGTTACTCTTCTAATCCCGGGGAGCTGTTTTTT. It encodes CASSYSSNPGELFF.

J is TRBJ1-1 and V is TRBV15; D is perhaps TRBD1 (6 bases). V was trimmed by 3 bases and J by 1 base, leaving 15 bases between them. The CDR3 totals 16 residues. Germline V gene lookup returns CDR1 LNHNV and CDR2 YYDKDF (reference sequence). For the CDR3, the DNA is TGTGCCACCAGCAGCGTGGGAGGGGGGGCGAACACTGAAGCTTTCTTT. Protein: CATSSVGGGANTEAFF. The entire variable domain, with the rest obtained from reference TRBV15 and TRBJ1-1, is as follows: DAMVIQNPRYQVTQFGKPVTLSCSQTLNHNVMYWYQQKSSQAPKLLFHYYDKDFNNEADTPDNFQSRRPNTSFCFLDIRSPGLGDTAMYLCATSSVGGGANTEAFFGQGTRLTVV.

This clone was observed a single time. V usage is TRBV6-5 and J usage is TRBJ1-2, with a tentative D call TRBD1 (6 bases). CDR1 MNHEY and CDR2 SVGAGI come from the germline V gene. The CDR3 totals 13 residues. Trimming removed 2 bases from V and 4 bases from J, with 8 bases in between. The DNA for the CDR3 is TGTGCCAGCAGTTACCGCAGGGGCTATGGCTACACCTTC. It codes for CASSYRRGYGYTF.

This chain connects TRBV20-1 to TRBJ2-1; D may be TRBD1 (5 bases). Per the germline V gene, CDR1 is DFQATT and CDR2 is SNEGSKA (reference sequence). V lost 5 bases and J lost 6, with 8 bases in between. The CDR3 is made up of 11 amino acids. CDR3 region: CSAGRGNEQFF. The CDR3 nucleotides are TGCAGTGCTGGAAGGGGCAATGAGCAGTTCTTC.

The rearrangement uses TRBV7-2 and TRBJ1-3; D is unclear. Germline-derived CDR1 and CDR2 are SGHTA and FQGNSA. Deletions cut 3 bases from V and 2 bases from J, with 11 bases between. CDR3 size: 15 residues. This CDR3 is CASSFPPGTGNTIYF. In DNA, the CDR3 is TGTGCCAGCAGCTTCCCACCAGGTACTGGAAACACCATATATTTT.

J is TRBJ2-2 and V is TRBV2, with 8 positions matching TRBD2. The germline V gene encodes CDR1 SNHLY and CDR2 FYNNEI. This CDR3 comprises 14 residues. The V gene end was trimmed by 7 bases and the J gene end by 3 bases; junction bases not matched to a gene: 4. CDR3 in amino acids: CASKVAGYTGELFF. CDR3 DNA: TGTGCCAGCAAGGTAGCGGGATACACCGGGGAGCTGTTTTTT.

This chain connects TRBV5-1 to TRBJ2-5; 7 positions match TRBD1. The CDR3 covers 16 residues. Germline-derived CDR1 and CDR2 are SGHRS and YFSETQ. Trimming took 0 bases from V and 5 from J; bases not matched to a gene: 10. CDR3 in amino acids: CASSLGDTTGYETQYF. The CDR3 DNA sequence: TGCGCCAGCAGCTTGGGGGATACGACAGGGTATGAGACCCAGTACTTC.

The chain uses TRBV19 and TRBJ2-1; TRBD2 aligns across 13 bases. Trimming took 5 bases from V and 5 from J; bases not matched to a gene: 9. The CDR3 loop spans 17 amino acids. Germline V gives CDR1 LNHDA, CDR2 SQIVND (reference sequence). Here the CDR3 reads CASSVSAGTSGDNEQFF. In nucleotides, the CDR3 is TGTGCCAGTAGTGTTTCCGCCGGGACTAGCGGGGACAATGAGCAGTTCTTC. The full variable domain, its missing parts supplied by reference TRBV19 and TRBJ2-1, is DGGITQSPKYLFRKEGQNVTLSCEQNLNHDAMYWYRQDPGQGLRLIYYSQIVNDFQKGDIAEGYSVSREKKESFPLTVTSAQKNPTAFYLCASSVSAGTSGDNEQFFGPGTRLTVL.

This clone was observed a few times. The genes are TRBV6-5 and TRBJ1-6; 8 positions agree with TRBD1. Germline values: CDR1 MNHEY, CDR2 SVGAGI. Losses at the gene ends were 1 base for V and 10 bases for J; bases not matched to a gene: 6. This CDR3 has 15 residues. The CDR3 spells CASSYLAGGSSPLHF. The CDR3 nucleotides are TGTGCCAGCAGTTACTTGGCAGGGGGCAGCTCACCCCTCCACTTT.

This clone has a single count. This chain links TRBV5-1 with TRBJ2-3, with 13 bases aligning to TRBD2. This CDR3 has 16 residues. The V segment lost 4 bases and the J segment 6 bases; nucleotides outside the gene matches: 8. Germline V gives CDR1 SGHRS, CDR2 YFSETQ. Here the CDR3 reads CASSRWTSGSGDTQYF. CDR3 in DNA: TGCGCCAGCAGCCGTTGGACTAGCGGGAGTGGGGATACGCAGTATTTT.

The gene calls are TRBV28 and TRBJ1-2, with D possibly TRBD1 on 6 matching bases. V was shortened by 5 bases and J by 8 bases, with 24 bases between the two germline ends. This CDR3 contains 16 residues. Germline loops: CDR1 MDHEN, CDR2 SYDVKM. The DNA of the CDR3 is TGTGCCAGCAGTGCCCCGGCACAGGGAATTGTCCGGGGCTACACCTTC. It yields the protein CASSAPAQGIVRGYTF.

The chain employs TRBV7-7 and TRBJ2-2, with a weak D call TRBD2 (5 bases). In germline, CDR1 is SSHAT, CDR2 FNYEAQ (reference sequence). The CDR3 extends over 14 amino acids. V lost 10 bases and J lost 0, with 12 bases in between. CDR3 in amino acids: CATGGLANTGELFF. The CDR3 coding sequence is TGTGCCACGGGCGGGCTAGCGAACACCGGGGAGCTGTTTTTT.

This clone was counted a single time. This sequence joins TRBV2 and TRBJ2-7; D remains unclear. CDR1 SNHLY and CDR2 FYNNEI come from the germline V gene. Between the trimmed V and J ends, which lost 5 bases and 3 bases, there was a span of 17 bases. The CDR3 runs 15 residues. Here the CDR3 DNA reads TGTGCCAGCAGTCAAGGCAGACCGAATTACTACGAGCAGTACTTC. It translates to CASSQGRPNYYEQYF. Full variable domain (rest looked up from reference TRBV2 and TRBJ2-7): EPEVTQTPSHQVTQMGQEVILRCVPISNHLYFYWYRQILGQKVEFLVSFYNNEISEKSEIFDDQFSVERPDGSNFTLKIRSTKLEDSAMYFCASSQGRPNYYEQYFGPGTRLTVT.

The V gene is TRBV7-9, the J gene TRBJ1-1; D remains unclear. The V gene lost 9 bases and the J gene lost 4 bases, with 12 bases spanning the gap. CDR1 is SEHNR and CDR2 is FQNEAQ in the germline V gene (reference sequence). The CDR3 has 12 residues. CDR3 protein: CASSIGVTEAFF. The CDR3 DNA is TGTGCCAGTTCTATTGGGGTCACTGAAGCTTTCTTT.

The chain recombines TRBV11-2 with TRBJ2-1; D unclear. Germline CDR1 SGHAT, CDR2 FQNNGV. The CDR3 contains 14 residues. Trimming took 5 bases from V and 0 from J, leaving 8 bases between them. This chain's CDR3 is CASSPSTSYNEQFF. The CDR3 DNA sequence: TGTGCCAGCAGCCCGAGTACCTCCTACAATGAGCAGTTCTTC.